The clone carrying this T cell receptor (beta chain) was found a few times. The data originate from a study of control samples from healthy donors and cancer patients. This CDR3 contains 15 residues. The V end was cut by 3 bases, the J end by 5 bases, with 15 bases between. Germline lookup yields CDR1 SGHRS and CDR2 YFSETQ. Repertoires were generated with immunoSEQ multiplex PCR, while TCRdb's copy carries only in-frame clones and drops some. The sample yields 140,000 to 150,000 clones, about nine tenths seen once. Sequenced material: blood. This chain links TRBV5-1 with TRBJ2-1, with D maybe TRBD2 (5 bases). The TCR originated in a man aged 25-45 years in good health. The CDR3 loop is CASSSLGEEHNEQFF. The CDR3 nucleotides read TGCGCCAGCAGCTCCCTGGGAGAAGAGCACAATGAGCAGTTCTTC.